This entry lists 2 T cell receptor beta chains sequenced from one sample in a study of T cells in Graves' hyperthyroidism and ophthalmopathy. Authors of the study amplified TCR beta CDR3 regions from RNA transcripts. First-round RT-PCR targeting the TCR CDR3 was performed with the HTBI primer set. TCRdb ran MiXCR on the multiplex PCR reads and lists one entry per CDR3 protein. The repertoire holds about 840,000 distinct CDR3 sequences, with 38% as singletons. Input material: blood. Receptors originate from a man between 18 and 35 years old with Graves' hyperthyroidism.

This clonotype was seen many times. The CDR3 here is CSARDQGEPQHF. The CDR3 DNA is TGCAGTGCTAGAGATCAAGGGGAGCCCCAGCATTTT. The V and J genes are TRBV20-1 and TRBJ1-5, with D perhaps TRBD1 (5 bases). The CDR3 has 12 amino acids. Germline assignment: CDR1 DFQATT and CDR2 SNEGSKA (reference sequence). V shed 0 bases and J shed 8 bases, with 8 bases lying between them.

The CDR3 protein is CAISESGTMNTEAFF. The CDR3 coding sequence is TGTGCCATCAGTGAGTCGGGGACCATGAACACTGAAGCTTTCTTT. This chain connects TRBV10-3 to TRBJ1-1; D is possibly TRBD1 (5 bases). The length of the CDR3 is 15 residues. CDR1 and CDR2 (germline): ENHRY, SYGVKD. The V end was cut by 0 bases, the J end by 0 bases, with 8 bases between.